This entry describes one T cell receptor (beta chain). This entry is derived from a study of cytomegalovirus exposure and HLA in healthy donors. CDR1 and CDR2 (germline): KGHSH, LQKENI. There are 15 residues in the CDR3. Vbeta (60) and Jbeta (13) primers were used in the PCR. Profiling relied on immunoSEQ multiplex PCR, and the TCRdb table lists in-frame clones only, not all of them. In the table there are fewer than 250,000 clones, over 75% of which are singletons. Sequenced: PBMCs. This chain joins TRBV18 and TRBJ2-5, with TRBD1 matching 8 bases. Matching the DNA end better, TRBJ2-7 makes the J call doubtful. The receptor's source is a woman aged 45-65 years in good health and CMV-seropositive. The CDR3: CASSEGQGPPYEQYF. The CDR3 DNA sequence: TGTGCCAGCTCAGAAGGACAGGGCCCCCCCTACGAGCAGTACTTC.